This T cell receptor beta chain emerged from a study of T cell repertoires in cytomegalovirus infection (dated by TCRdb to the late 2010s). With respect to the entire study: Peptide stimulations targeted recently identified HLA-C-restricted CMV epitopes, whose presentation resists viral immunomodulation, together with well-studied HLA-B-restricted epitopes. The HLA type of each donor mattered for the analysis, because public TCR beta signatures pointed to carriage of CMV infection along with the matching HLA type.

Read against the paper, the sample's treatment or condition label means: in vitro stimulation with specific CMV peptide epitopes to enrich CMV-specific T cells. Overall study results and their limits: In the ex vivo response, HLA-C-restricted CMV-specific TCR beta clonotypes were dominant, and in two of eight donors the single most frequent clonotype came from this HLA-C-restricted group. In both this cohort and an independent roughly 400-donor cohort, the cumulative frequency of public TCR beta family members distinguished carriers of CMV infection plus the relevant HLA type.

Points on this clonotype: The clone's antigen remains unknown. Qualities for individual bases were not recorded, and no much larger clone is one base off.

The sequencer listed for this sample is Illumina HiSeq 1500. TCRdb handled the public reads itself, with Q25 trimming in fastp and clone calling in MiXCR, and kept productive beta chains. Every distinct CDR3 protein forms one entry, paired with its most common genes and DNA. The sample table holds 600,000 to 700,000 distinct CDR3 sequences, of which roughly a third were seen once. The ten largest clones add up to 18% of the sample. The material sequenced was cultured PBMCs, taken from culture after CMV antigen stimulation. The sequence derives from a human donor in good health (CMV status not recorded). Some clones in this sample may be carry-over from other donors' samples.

The nucleotides read TGTGCCAGCAGCCTACCGTCCGGACACATCCCGAACACTGAAGCTTTCTTT. This is translated as CASSLPSGHIPNTEAFF. Recombination linked TRBV11-2 to TRBJ1-1; tentative D gene TRBD1, with 5 bases matching. Sequences SGHAT (CDR1) and FQNNGV (CDR2) are obtained from the germline V gene. V is reduced by 5 bases and J by 1 base, leaving a spacing of 20 bases between them. CDR3 length: 17 amino acids, cysteine to phenylalanine. Only the CDR3 part of the read is kept: 51 bases, read in frame from the first base.